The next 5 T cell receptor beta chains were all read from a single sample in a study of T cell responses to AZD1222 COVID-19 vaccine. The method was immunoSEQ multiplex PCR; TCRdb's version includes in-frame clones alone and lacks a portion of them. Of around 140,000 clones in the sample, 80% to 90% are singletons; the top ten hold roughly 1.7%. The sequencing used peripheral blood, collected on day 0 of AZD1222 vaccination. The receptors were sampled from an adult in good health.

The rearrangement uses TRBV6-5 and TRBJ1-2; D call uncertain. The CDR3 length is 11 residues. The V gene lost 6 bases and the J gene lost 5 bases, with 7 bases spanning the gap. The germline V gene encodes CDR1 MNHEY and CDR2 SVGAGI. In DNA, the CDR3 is TGTGCCAGCAGGAAAGGGTATGGCTACACCTTC. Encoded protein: CASRKGYGYTF.

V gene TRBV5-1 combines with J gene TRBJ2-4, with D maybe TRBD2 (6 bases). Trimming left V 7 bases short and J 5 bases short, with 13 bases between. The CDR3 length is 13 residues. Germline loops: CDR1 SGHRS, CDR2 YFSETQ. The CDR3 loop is CASGLANQNIQYF. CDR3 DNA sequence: TGCGCCAGCGGTCTAGCGAACCAAAACATTCAGTACTTC.

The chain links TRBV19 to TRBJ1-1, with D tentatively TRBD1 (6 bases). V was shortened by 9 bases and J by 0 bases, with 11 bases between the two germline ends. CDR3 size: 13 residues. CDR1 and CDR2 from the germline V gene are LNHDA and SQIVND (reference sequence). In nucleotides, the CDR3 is TGTGCCAGCCGGACAGAATTGAACACTGAAGCTTTCTTT. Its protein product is CASRTELNTEAFF.

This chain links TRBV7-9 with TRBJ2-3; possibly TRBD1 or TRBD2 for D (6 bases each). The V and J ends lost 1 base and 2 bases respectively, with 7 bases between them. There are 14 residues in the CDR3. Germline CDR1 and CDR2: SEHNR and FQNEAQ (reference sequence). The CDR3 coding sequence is TGTGCCAGCAGCTTAGGGGGGGCCACAGATACGCAGTATTTT. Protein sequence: CASSLGGATDTQYF. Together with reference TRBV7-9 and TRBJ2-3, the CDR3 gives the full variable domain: DTGVSQNPRHKITKRGQNVTFRCDPISEHNRLYWYRQTLGQGPEFLTYFQNEAQLEKSRLLSDRFSAERPKGSFSTLEIQRTEQGDSAMYLCASSLGGATDTQYFGPGTRLTVL.

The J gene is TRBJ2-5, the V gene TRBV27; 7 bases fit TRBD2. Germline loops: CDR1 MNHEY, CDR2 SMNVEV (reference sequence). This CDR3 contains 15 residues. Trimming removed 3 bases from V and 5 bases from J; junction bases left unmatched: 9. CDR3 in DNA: TGTGCCAGCAGTTTGCTGGCGGGAGACTGGGAGACCCAGTACTTC. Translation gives CASSLLAGDWETQYF.